The TCR beta chain under discussion was sequenced for a study of OX40 agonist ivuxolimab in advanced cancers. General study findings and limits: More expanded clones were seen, on average, in CD8+ T cells than in CD4+.

Regarding this clone: Its specificity is unknown.

The germline CDR1 and CDR2 sequences are MNHEY and SMNVEV (reference sequence). CDR3 length equals 14 residues. V was shortened by 7 bases and J by 5 bases, with 17 bases between the two germline ends. Method: immunoSEQ multiplex PCR; TCRdb's copy keeps in-frame clones and lacks some. This sample has tens of thousands of clones, with about 83% found just once. The chain couples TRBV27 to TRBJ1-2; D is unresolved. The TCR was taken from an adult with an advanced solid tumor such as melanoma, head and neck, liver or kidney cancer. This material consisted of CD4+ or CD8+ T cells sorted from blood, taken in a trial of the OX40 agonist ivuxolimab. The CDR3 spells CASMPMDGPYGYTF. The CDR3 DNA sequence: TGTGCCAGCATGCCGATGGACGGACCATATGGCTACACCTTC.